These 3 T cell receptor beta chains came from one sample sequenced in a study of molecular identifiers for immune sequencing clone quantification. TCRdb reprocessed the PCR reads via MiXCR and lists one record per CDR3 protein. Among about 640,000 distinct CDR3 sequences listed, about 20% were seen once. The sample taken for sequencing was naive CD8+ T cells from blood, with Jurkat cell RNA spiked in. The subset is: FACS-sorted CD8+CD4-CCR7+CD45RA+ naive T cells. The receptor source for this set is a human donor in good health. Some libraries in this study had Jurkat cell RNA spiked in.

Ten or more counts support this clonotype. CDR3 bases: TGTGCCAGCAGCCGGCGGGAGGACATATATGAAAAACTGTTTTTT. This gives the protein CASSRREDIYEKLFF. The rearrangement links TRBV12-3 or TRBV12-4 to TRBJ1-4, with TRBD1 as a possible D gene (5 bases). Trimming removed 6 bases from V and 6 bases from J, with 17 bases in between. There are 15 residues in the CDR3.

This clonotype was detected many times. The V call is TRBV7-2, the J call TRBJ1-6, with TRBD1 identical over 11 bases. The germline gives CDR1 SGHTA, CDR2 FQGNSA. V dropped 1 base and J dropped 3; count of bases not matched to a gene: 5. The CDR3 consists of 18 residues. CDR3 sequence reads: CASSLGRTGGFYNSPLHF. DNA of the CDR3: TGTGCCAGCAGCTTAGGTCGGACAGGGGGCTTCTATAATTCACCCCTCCACTTT.

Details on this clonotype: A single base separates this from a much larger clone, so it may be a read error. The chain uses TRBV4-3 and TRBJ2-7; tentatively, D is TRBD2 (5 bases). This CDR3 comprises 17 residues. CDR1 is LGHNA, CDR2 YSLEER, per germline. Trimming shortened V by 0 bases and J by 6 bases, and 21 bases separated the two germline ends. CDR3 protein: CASSQDRRFGGGGEQYF. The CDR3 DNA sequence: TGCGCCAGCAGCCAAGATCGGAGGTTCGGCGGCGGCGGCGAGCAGTACTTC.